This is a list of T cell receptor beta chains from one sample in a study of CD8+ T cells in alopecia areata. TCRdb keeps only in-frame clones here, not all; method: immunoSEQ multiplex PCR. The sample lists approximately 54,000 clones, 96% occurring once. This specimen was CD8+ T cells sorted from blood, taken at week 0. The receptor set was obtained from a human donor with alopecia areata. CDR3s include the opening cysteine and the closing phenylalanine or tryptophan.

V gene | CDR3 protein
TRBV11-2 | CASSLGDNEQFF
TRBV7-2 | CASSLGSHEQYF
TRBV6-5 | CASRNTYTEAFF
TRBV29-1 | CSVPTGEEQYF
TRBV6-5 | CASSLKTGYTGELFF
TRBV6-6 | CASTPTSSTDTQYF
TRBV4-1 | CASSREREETQYF
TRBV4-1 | CASSQERTGPVPSYEQYF
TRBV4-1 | CASSQDVGLWGEQYF
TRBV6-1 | CASSEVRGQIYEQYF
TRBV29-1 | CSVTPGYTF
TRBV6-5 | CASSWTGDTGELFF
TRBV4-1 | CASSHNRGGSTGELFF
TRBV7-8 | CASSTSSAPTDTQYF
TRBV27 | CASSPGTVVWNEQFF
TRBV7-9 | CASSPGRNLRETQYF
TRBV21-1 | CASSKGEGSQGYTGELFF
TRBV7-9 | CASSLDSLDSPSF
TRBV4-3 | CASSQDRMGGSPNTEAFF